These 21 T cell receptor beta chains came from one sample sequenced in a study of T cell responses to AZD1222 COVID-19 vaccine. The table came from immunoSEQ multiplex PCR; TCRdb's copy has only in-frame clones and leaves some out. This sample has around 160,000 clones, with roughly 91% found just once. Source: peripheral blood, taken on day 0 of AZD1222 vaccination. Every receptor here comes from an adult in good health.

V is TRBV18 and J is TRBJ1-2; 8 bases agree with TRBD1. V lost 9 bases to trimming and J lost 8 bases; unmatched junction nucleotides: 14. Germline-derived CDR1 and CDR2 are KGHSH and LQKENI. The CDR3 contains 14 residues. DNA of the CDR3: TGTGCCAGTATCCAGAGGACAGGGTTTAGGGGCTACACCTTC. Its protein product is CASIQRTGFRGYTF.

CDR3 in amino acids: CATSETRDRGLEDNSPLHF. The CDR3 DNA reads as TGTGCCACCAGTGAAACCCGGGACAGGGGGCTAGAGGATAATTCACCCCTCCACTTT. The V gene is TRBV24-1, the J gene TRBJ1-6, with 12 bases identical to TRBD1. The CDR3 is 19 amino acids. J gave up 5 bases and V 4 bases, and 11 bases lay outside the gene matches. Germline CDR1 reads KGHDR; CDR2 reads SFDVKD.

This clone was detected once. The chain couples TRBV5-5 to TRBJ1-2; D might be TRBD1 (6 bases). Germline lookup yields CDR1 SGHKS and CDR2 YYEKEE (reference sequence). The V end was cut by 4 bases, the J end by 4 bases, with 23 bases between. The CDR3 spans 17 residues. The CDR3 sequence is CASSRGVGTRVSYGYTF. The CDR3 nucleotides are TGTGCCAGCAGCCGAGGCGTCGGGACAAGGGTCTCCTATGGCTACACCTTC. Using reference TRBV5-5 and TRBJ1-2 for the parts outside the CDR3, the full variable domain is DAGVTQSPTHLIKTRGQQVTLRCSPISGHKSVSWYQQVLGQGPQFIFQYYEKEERGRGNFPDRFSARQFPNYSSELNVNALLLGDSALYLCASSRGVGTRVSYGYTFGSGTRLTVV.

The rearrangement uses TRBV24-1 and TRBJ1-5; 10 nucleotides line up with TRBD1. The CDR3 is made up of 19 amino acids. The V and J ends lost 4 bases and 3 bases, in that order; junction bases with no gene match: 14. Germline-derived CDR1 and CDR2 are KGHDR and SFDVKD. CDR3 bases: TGTGCCACCAGTGAACCACCGGGACAGGGGTGTATGGACAATCAGCCCCAGCATTTT. Encoded protein: CATSEPPGQGCMDNQPQHF.

J is TRBJ1-1 and V is TRBV6-5, with a possible D match to TRBD1 (5 bases). Trimming took 4 bases from V and 8 from J, leaving 8 bases between them. This CDR3 has 11 residues. Per germline, CDR1 MNHEY and CDR2 SVGAGI. This CDR3 reads CASSSSGEAFF. Here the CDR3 DNA reads TGTGCCAGCAGTTCCTCAGGGGAAGCTTTCTTT.

V is TRBV9 and J is TRBJ1-2; D is ambiguous. CDR1 SGDLS and CDR2 YYNGEE come from the germline V gene. The CDR3 covers 14 residues. Trimming stripped 0 bases from V and 3 bases from J, with 9 bases between. CDR3 DNA: TGTGCCAGCAGCGTAGGGGCGGAGGACTATGGCTACACCTTC. This translates into CASSVGAEDYGYTF.

The chain employs TRBV4-2 and TRBJ1-6; weak D call: TRBD1 (6 bases). Germline CDR1 and CDR2: LGHNA and YNFKEQ. V gave up 3 bases and J gave up 7 bases, with 13 bases separating them. This CDR3 is 15 amino acids long. CDR3 DNA: TGTGCCAGCAGCCACCCCGAAGGGGGAAATTCACCCCTCCACTTT. Translated: CASSHPEGGNSPLHF.

The rearrangement joins TRBV29-1 to TRBJ2-1; 9 bases are a match to TRBD1. V lost 7 bases, J lost 7 bases, and 5 bases stayed unmatched. This CDR3 is built from 12 residues. CDR1 is SQVTM and CDR2 is ANQGSEA in the germline V gene. CDR3 sequence (DNA): TGCAGCGGCGGGACAGGGCTTAATGAGCAGTTCTTC. Encoded protein: CSGGTGLNEQFF.

On this clone itself: Other nucleotide sequences in the sample specify the same CDR3. CDR3 DNA sequence: TGTGCCAGTAGTAAGGGGACTAACTATGGCTACACCTTC. Amino acid sequence: CASSKGTNYGYTF. The chain employs TRBV19 and TRBJ1-2; perhaps TRBD1 as D (5 bases). Deletions cut 4 bases from V and 0 bases from J, with 6 bases between. This CDR3 has 13 amino acids. Germline loops: CDR1 LNHDA, CDR2 SQIVND (reference sequence).

The chain is built from TRBV6-5 and TRBJ1-1; D call uncertain. CDR1 and CDR2 from the germline V gene are MNHEY and SVGAGI. Trimming stripped 2 bases from V and 1 base from J, with 11 bases between. CDR3 size: 15 residues. The CDR3 nucleotides read TGTGCCAGCAGTTACGATGAAAGTTGGAACACTGAAGCTTTCTTT. Translation gives CASSYDESWNTEAFF.

The J gene is TRBJ2-3, the V gene TRBV4-2, with a weak D call TRBD2 (7 bases). Germline assignment: CDR1 LGHNA and CDR2 YNFKEQ. CDR3 length: 16 residues. Trimming took 2 bases from V and 3 from J, leaving 15 bases between them. This CDR3 is CASSQPTSRGTDTQYF. The CDR3 nucleotides read TGTGCCAGCAGCCAACCGACTAGCAGGGGAACAGATACGCAGTATTTT.

The chain links TRBV9 to TRBJ2-7; D is unresolved. This CDR3 region has 15 residues. CDR1 is SGDLS and CDR2 is YYNGEE in the germline V gene. V lost 0 bases and J 3 bases, leaving 13 bases between the germline ends. CDR3 region: CASSVGGGADYEQYF. DNA for the CDR3: TGTGCCAGCAGCGTAGGAGGCGGAGCTGACTACGAGCAGTACTTC. Looking up the rest from reference TRBV9 and TRBJ2-7 gives the full variable domain: DSGVTQTPKHLITATGQRVTLRCSPRSGDLSVYWYQQSLDQGLQFLIQYYNGEERAKGNILERFSAQQFPDLHSELNLSSLELGDSALYFCASSVGGGADYEQYFGPGTRLTVT.

The chain combines TRBV12-3 or TRBV12-4 with TRBJ2-5, with D possibly TRBD2 on 6 matching bases. This CDR3 comprises 13 residues. V lost 7 bases and J 5 bases, leaving 14 bases between the germline ends. The CDR3 nucleotides are TGTGCCAGCAAGATCGGGAGCGGGGAGACCCAGTACTTC. Translated, it gives CASKIGSGETQYF.

V is TRBV9 and J is TRBJ2-3, with D possibly being TRBD2 (5 bases). Trimming removed 4 bases at V and 3 bases at J, with 12 bases between. The CDR3 consists of 14 residues. Germline V lookup: CDR1 SGDLS, CDR2 YYNGEE. CDR3 in DNA: TGTGCCAGCAGCCCCCGGTCGGGAACAGATACGCAGTATTTT. Protein product: CASSPRSGTDTQYF.

The CDR3 spells CASSLESSIDEQFF. CDR3 sequence (DNA): TGTGCCAGCAGCTTAGAGAGTAGCATCGATGAGCAGTTCTTC. The genes are TRBV7-9 and TRBJ2-1; no clear D gene. V lost 1 base to trimming and J lost 8 bases, with 12 bases between them. CDR1 is SEHNR, CDR2 FQNEAQ, per germline (reference sequence). There are 14 residues in the CDR3.

The rearrangement uses TRBV19 and TRBJ2-3, with D hard to call. The germline V gene encodes CDR1 LNHDA and CDR2 SQIVND (reference sequence). V lost 2 bases and J lost 0, with 6 bases in between. This CDR3 comprises 14 residues. The CDR3 coding sequence is TGTGCCAGTAGTATATTCCCGAGCACAGATACGCAGTATTTT. The encoded protein is CASSIFPSTDTQYF.

This chain connects TRBV7-9 to TRBJ1-1; a possible D gene is TRBD1 (6 bases). V was pared by 3 bases and J by 4 bases, with 12 bases between. CDR1 SEHNR and CDR2 FQNEAQ come from the germline V gene (reference sequence). The CDR3 consists of 14 residues. The CDR3 DNA reads TGTGCCAGCAGCTTCAAACTAGGGGGCACTGAAGCTTTCTTT. Its protein product is CASSFKLGGTEAFF.

V and J are TRBV6-6 and TRBJ1-2; tentatively, D is TRBD1 (5 bases). V dropped 5 bases and J dropped 4 bases, with 26 bases sitting between them. The germline V gene encodes CDR1 MNHNY and CDR2 SVGAGI (reference sequence). CDR3 length: 18 residues. The CDR3 spells CASSPLIPETDYLYGYTF. The DNA of the CDR3 is TGTGCCAGCAGTCCGCTAATCCCTGAGACAGACTACCTCTATGGCTACACCTTC.

The J gene is TRBJ2-3, the V gene TRBV9; D tentatively fits TRBD1 or TRBD2 (5 bases each). CDR1 is SGDLS, CDR2 YYNGEE, per germline. The V end lost 2 bases, the J end lost 1 base, and 5 bases lay between the germline ends. The CDR3 loop spans 13 amino acids. The CDR3 nucleotides read TGTGCCAGCAGCGTGGGACGCACAGATACGCAGTATTTT. It yields the protein CASSVGRTDTQYF.

The chain uses TRBV2 and TRBJ1-2; tentative D call: TRBD1 (6 bases). This CDR3 comprises 12 residues. V was shortened by 5 bases and J by 13 bases, with 17 bases between the two germline ends. CDR1 and CDR2 (germline): SNHLY, FYNNEI. CDR3 nucleotide sequence: TGTGCCAGCAGTTGGGACACGGGGGATGGCACCTTC. This encodes CASSWDTGDGTF.

This rearrangement joins TRBV7-2 to TRBJ1-2; D uncertain. The CDR3 has 16 amino acids. Trimming took off 1 base at V and 7 bases at J, with 19 bases between the two ends. The germline V gene has CDR1 SGHTA and CDR2 FQGNSA. CDR3 amino acids: CASSLDGPMRAGGYTF. CDR3 coding DNA: TGTGCCAGCAGCTTAGACGGACCAATGAGGGCCGGTGGCTACACCTTC.